This T cell receptor beta chain was obtained from a study of T cell repertoires in cytomegalovirus infection. For the study at large: From public TCR beta signatures came an indication of both CMV infection and matching HLA type. Regarding the study as a whole: The ex vivo response showed dominance by HLA-C-restricted CMV-specific TCR beta clonotypes. Public TCR beta family frequency separated CMV-and-HLA carriers, including in an independent cohort.

With respect to this clonotype: As yet, its antigen is unknown. A much larger clone lies a single base off, so this may be a read error. As the CDR3 is not closed by the conserved phenylalanine or tryptophan, this likely results from a read error.

The germline V gene has CDR1 SGHTA and CDR2 FQGTGA. V shed 2 bases and J 2 bases; nucleotides not matched to a gene: 2. The CDR3 totals 15 residues. In TCRdb, the reads were re-called with MiXCR into one record per CDR3 protein. The sample has more than 500,000 distinct CDR3 sequences, about 17% seen once. Sequencing was done on a sample of CD8+ T cells from PBMCs. V and J are TRBV7-3 and TRBJ2-7; TRBD1 aligns across 11 bases. This clonotype was sampled from a human donor in good health (CMV status not recorded). Some clones in this sample may be carry-over from other donors' samples. The CDR3 DNA reads TGTGCCAGCAGCTTAGCGGGACAGGGGGCCTACGAGCAGTACTTA. This gives the protein CASSLAGQGAYEQYL.